The 20 T cell receptor beta chains reported below all come from one sample, sequenced in a study of T cell clones after liver transplantation. The data were produced by immunoSEQ multiplex PCR, yet TCRdb's version contains in-frame clones alone and is incomplete. The sample lists more than 65,000 clones, roughly 90% seen once, with 2% to 3% in the top ten. Sequenced here: CD4+ T cells from blood, sampled before liver transplant. The receptors derive from a human donor who received a liver transplant.

The chain links TRBV9 to TRBJ2-7; TRBD2 aligns across 8 bases. V shed 0 bases, J shed 4 bases, and the junction held 3 bases outside the gene matches. The germline V gene encodes CDR1 SGDLS and CDR2 YYNGEE. The CDR3 has 14 amino acids. CDR3 coding DNA: TGTGCCAGCAGCGTAGACGGGAGGGGGTACGAGCAGTACTTC. This encodes CASSVDGRGYEQYF.

The chain joins TRBV15 to TRBJ1-2; 7 bases are shared with TRBD1. Losses at the gene ends were 1 base for V and 6 bases for J; bases not matched to a gene: 2. Germline V gene sequence: CDR1 LNHNV, CDR2 YYDKDF (reference sequence). The CDR3 is made up of 13 amino acids. The CDR3 protein is CATSRGQGDGYTF. The CDR3 DNA sequence: TGTGCCACCAGCAGAGGGCAGGGGGATGGCTACACCTTC. Combining the CDR3 with reference TRBV15 and TRBJ1-2 gives the whole variable domain DAMVIQNPRYQVTQFGKPVTLSCSQTLNHNVMYWYQQKSSQAPKLLFHYYDKDFNNEADTPDNFQSRRPNTSFCFLDIRSPGLGDTAMYLCATSRGQGDGYTFGSGTRLTVV.

The chain has TRBV10-3 and TRBJ2-1; D tentatively reads TRBD1 or TRBD2 (5 bases each). V dropped 8 bases and J dropped 5 bases, with 13 bases sitting between them. There are 13 residues in the CDR3. Looked up from germline, CDR1 is ENHRY and CDR2 is SYGVKD. The CDR3 nucleotides read TGTGCCATCGGGGATGGGACGGACAATGAGCAGTTCTTC. This encodes CAIGDGTDNEQFF.

The chain carries TRBV5-6 and TRBJ2-7; D not resolved. V lost 2 bases and J 6 bases, leaving 15 bases between the germline ends. The CDR3 length is 14 residues. Germline CDR1 reads SGHDT; CDR2 reads YYEEEE. The CDR3 DNA sequence: TGTGCCAGCAGCTTCGGCATCGCCCCACGCGAGCAGTACTTC. The encoded protein is CASSFGIAPREQYF.

The chain uses TRBV11-2 and TRBJ1-4; D perhaps matches TRBD1 (5 bases). V was pared by 6 bases and J by 3 bases, with 11 bases between. This CDR3 region has 14 residues. The germline gives CDR1 SGHAT, CDR2 FQNNGV. CDR3 DNA: TGTGCCAGCAGTTCTGACAGATCTAATGAAAAACTGTTTTTT. Translating it yields CASSSDRSNEKLFF.

This rearrangement joins TRBV29-1 to TRBJ1-1, with D perhaps TRBD1 (5 bases). This CDR3 is built from 13 residues. The ends were cut back, 1 base at V and 7 bases at J, with 13 bases in the middle. Per the germline V gene, CDR1 is SQVTM and CDR2 is ANQGSEA. The CDR3 coding sequence is TGCAGCGTTGAAGGGGGCAGGGCTGATGAAGCTTTCTTT. Its protein product is CSVEGGRADEAFF.

The DNA for the CDR3 is TGTGCCAGCAACACGAAGGGGGGAGCTAATGAAAAACTGTTTTTT. This sequence encodes CASNTKGGANEKLFF. The chain joins TRBV7-2 to TRBJ1-4; weak D call: TRBD1 (6 bases). V shed 7 bases and J shed 3 bases, with 15 bases lying between them. Germline CDR1 is SGHTA and CDR2 is FQGNSA. The CDR3 is 15 amino acids.

The CDR3 bases are TGTGCCAGCAGCCAAGTGCAGGGGGCAGGAGCTGAAGCTTTCTTT. Translated: CASSQVQGAGAEAFF. V is TRBV14 and J is TRBJ1-1, with 8 bases lining up with TRBD1. The V gene end was trimmed by 1 base and the J gene end by 6 bases; junction bases not matched to a gene: 7. The length of the CDR3 is 15 residues. Germline CDR1 SGHDN, CDR2 FVKESK.

The V call is TRBV30, the J call TRBJ1-6; TRBD1 agrees at 8 bases. This CDR3 is built from 13 residues. Germline V gives CDR1 GTSNPN, CDR2 SVGIG (reference sequence). V lost 3 bases and J lost 5; bases outside the gene matches: 0. The CDR3 sequence: CAWRTGDNSPLHF. CDR3 nucleotide sequence: TGTGCCTGGAGGACAGGGGATAATTCACCCCTCCACTTT.

The rearrangement uses TRBV18 and TRBJ2-7, with D possibly being TRBD2 (5 bases). Germline lookup yields CDR1 KGHSH and CDR2 LQKENI. Trimming stripped 0 bases from V and 0 bases from J, with 6 bases between. The CDR3 covers 14 residues. Here the CDR3 reads CASSPPGSSYEQYF. Written as DNA, the CDR3 is TGTGCCAGCTCACCACCAGGGAGCTCCTACGAGCAGTACTTC.

The chain uses TRBV19 and TRBJ1-2, with 7 bases that match TRBD1. In germline, CDR1 is LNHDA, CDR2 SQIVND (reference sequence). The ends lost 2 bases at V and 0 bases at J; junction bases unmatched: 3. CDR3 length: 15 residues. In nucleotides, the CDR3 is TGTGCCAGTAGTATATCAGGGACAGCTAACTATGGCTACACCTTC. This translates into CASSISGTANYGYTF.

Written as DNA, the CDR3 is TGCGCCAGCAGCCTCCGGACCGCTAGCTCTGGAAACACCATATATTTT. This gives the protein CASSLRTASSGNTIYF. V gene TRBV4-1 combines with J gene TRBJ1-3; D uncertain. The CDR3 runs to 16 residues. V gave up 4 bases and J gave up 0 bases, with 13 bases separating them. Germline V CDR1 and CDR2: MGHRA, YSYEKL.

The chain recombines TRBV19 with TRBJ1-2; 8 nucleotides align to TRBD1. V trimming: 3 bases; J trimming: 2 bases; junction bases outside the gene matches: 5. Germline loops: CDR1 LNHDA, CDR2 SQIVND (reference sequence). CDR3 length: 15 residues. The CDR3 DNA reads as TGTGCCAGTAGTATCTCACACAGGGGGAACTATGGCTACACCTTC. This encodes CASSISHRGNYGYTF.

The rearrangement joins TRBV20-1 to TRBJ2-3, with D unclear. Germline V CDR1 and CDR2: DFQATT, SNEGSKA (reference sequence). The CDR3 has 11 residues. V was shortened by 0 bases and J by 6 bases, with 4 bases between the two germline ends. CDR3 nucleotides: TGCAGTGCTAGAGATTTGGATACGCAGTATTTT. Translating gives CSARDLDTQYF.

The chain has TRBV18 and TRBJ1-2, with D possibly TRBD1 on 6 matching bases. The V gene's germline CDR1 is KGHSH and CDR2 LQKENI. Trimming left V 2 bases short and J 6 bases short, with 19 bases between. The CDR3 sequence is 16 residues long. This chain's CDR3 is CASSPSRTAGPHGYTF. DNA for the CDR3: TGTGCCAGCTCACCATCGAGGACAGCGGGCCCGCATGGCTACACCTTC.

Only a few counts were recorded for this clone. V usage is TRBV28 and J usage is TRBJ2-7; no definite D call. The CDR3 totals 14 residues. Per the germline V gene, CDR1 is MDHEN and CDR2 is SYDVKM. Deletions cut 3 bases from V and 0 bases from J, with 9 bases between. The CDR3 DNA follows: TGTGCCAGCAGTTTGTGGGCTAGCTCCTACGAGCAGTACTTC. Translated: CASSLWASSYEQYF. The full variable domain, completed using reference TRBV28 and TRBJ2-7, is DVKVTQSSRYLVKRTGEKVFLECVQDMDHENMFWYRQDPGLGLRLIYFSYDVKMKEKGDIPEGYSVSREKKERFSLILESASTNQTSMYLCASSLWASSYEQYFGPGTRLTVT.

The chain is built from TRBV7-2 and TRBJ2-7; D is uncertain. The V and J ends lost 5 bases and 0 bases respectively, with 2 bases between them. CDR3 length equals 11 residues. The germline V gene has CDR1 SGHTA and CDR2 FQGNSA. CDR3: CASSPSYEQYF. CDR3 nucleotides: TGTGCCAGCAGCCCCTCCTACGAGCAGTACTTC.

This chain links TRBV6-1 with TRBJ1-2; 9 nucleotides line up with TRBD1. Germline CDR1 and CDR2: MNHNS and SASEGT. The CDR3 runs 14 residues. The V and J ends lost 5 bases and 6 bases, in that order; junction bases with no gene match: 7. CDR3 coding DNA: TGTGCCAGCAGTCCTCGAGGACAGGGGAATGGCTACACCTTC. Its protein product is CASSPRGQGNGYTF.

This clone is a singleton in its sample. V gene TRBV2 combines with J gene TRBJ2-3, with 8 nucleotides matching TRBD1. Germline values: CDR1 SNHLY, CDR2 FYNNEI. V gave up 6 bases and J gave up 9 bases; unmatched junction bases: 11. This CDR3 spans 14 amino acids. The CDR3 region has the DNA TGTGCCAGCAGCCCGGGACAGGTCGCGAAAACGCAGTATTTT. This codes for CASSPGQVAKTQYF. The full variable domain, with the rest looked up from reference TRBV2 and TRBJ2-3, is EPEVTQTPSHQVTQMGQEVILRCVPISNHLYFYWYRQILGQKVEFLVSFYNNEISEKSEIFDDQFSVERPDGSNFTLKIRSTKLEDSAMYFCASSPGQVAKTQYFGPGTRLTVL.

The chain has TRBV6-1 and TRBJ1-1, with 10 bases fitting TRBD1. The CDR3 has 14 amino acids. Germline V lookup: CDR1 MNHNS, CDR2 SASEGT. The V gene end was trimmed by 11 bases and the J gene end by 1 base; junction bases not matched to a gene: 7. The CDR3 region is CAATGTGANTEAFF. The CDR3 region has the DNA TGTGCCGCCACCGGGACAGGGGCGAACACTGAAGCTTTCTTT.